The clone carrying this TCR beta chain has only a few counts. What it binds is not known. This entry is derived from a study of T cell repertoires in cytomegalovirus infection. The germline gives CDR1 SGHDN, CDR2 FVKESK. This CDR3 is built from 14 residues. Trimming removed 4 bases from V and 2 bases from J, with 9 bases in between. Using its own MiXCR run on the reads, TCRdb lists one record per CDR3 protein. The sample lists approximately 110,000 distinct CDR3 sequences, around 31% occurring once. The sequence was obtained from a human donor in good health (CMV status not recorded). Some clones in this sample may be carry-over from other donors' samples. The chain combines TRBV14 with TRBJ2-1, with D possibly being TRBD1 (6 bases). Sequenced material: CD8+ T cells from cultured PBMCs, taken from culture after CMV antigen stimulation. This CDR3 is CASSRTVTYNEQFF. The CDR3 region has the DNA TGTGCCAGCAGCCGGACAGTGACCTACAATGAGCAGTTCTTC.